One and the same sample provided the 24 T cell receptor beta chains below, sequenced in a study of blood T cell repertoires in COVID-19. The assay was immunoSEQ multiplex PCR, and TCRdb's table has in-frame clones only and misses some. The table lists 250,000 to 300,000 clones, less than 90% of them singletons. The sample comprised peripheral blood. The receptor source for this set is a man aged 55 to 69 who had recovered from COVID-19.

In DNA, the CDR3 is TGTGCCAGTAGAGTTGACTCCTCCTACGAGCAGTACTTC. Its protein is CASRVDSSYEQYF. The chain employs TRBV6-5 and TRBJ2-7; the D is unclear. Germline values: CDR1 MNHEY, CDR2 SVGAGI. The ends were cut back, 9 bases at V and 0 bases at J, with 12 bases in the middle. The CDR3 has 13 amino acids.

This clone was seen just once. In the same sample, other DNA sequences code for this CDR3. The V gene is TRBV7-2, the J gene TRBJ1-4; TRBD1 matches 7 bases. The trim removed 4 bases at V and 0 bases at J, leaving 2 bases unmatched. The CDR3 covers 15 residues. CDR1 is SGHTA and CDR2 is FQGNSA in the germline V gene. CDR3 sequence: CASSSQGATNEKLFF. DNA of the CDR3: TGTGCCAGCAGCTCCCAGGGGGCAACTAATGAAAAACTGTTTTTT.

The chain uses TRBV3-1 (or the pseudogene TRBV3-2) and TRBJ1-1; weak D call: TRBD1 (5 bases). The ends were cut back, 4 bases at V and 10 bases at J, with 19 bases in the middle. Germline V CDR1 and CDR2: LGHDT, YNNKEL (reference sequence). The CDR3 is 14 residues long. The DNA of the CDR3 is TGTGCCAGCAGCCTCAGACTGGGGGGATCCGGAGCTTTCTTT. It encodes CASSLRLGGSGAFF.

The V gene is TRBV30, the J gene TRBJ1-2, with 7 nucleotides matching TRBD1. This CDR3 has 14 amino acids. Germline trimming cut 7 bases from V and 8 bases from J; bases unmatched to any gene: 16. Per germline, CDR1 GTSNPN and CDR2 SVGIG (reference sequence). The CDR3 nucleotides are TGTGCCTTAAGCTCGGGGACAGTAAATAGGGGCTACACCTTC. It is translated as CALSSGTVNRGYTF.

The genes are TRBV19 and TRBJ1-3; the match to TRBD1 covers 9 bases. The junction had 16 bases not matched to a gene; V was cut back by 6 bases and J by 4 bases. The CDR3 totals 18 residues. In germline, CDR1 is LNHDA, CDR2 SQIVND (reference sequence). The CDR3: CASSRTGVLRRMGNTIYF. CDR3 nucleotide sequence: TGTGCCAGTAGCAGGACAGGGGTCCTTCGGCGAATGGGAAACACCATATATTTT. Full variable domain (rest looked up from reference TRBV19 and TRBJ1-3): DGGITQSPKYLFRKEGQNVTLSCEQNLNHDAMYWYRQDPGQGLRLIYYSQIVNDFQKGDIAEGYSVSREKKESFPLTVTSAQKNPTAFYLCASSRTGVLRRMGNTIYFGEGSWLTVV.

J is TRBJ2-1 and V is TRBV6-2 or TRBV6-3; 12 nucleotides line up with TRBD2. There are 16 residues in the CDR3. Losses at the gene ends were 3 bases for V and 3 bases for J; bases not matched to a gene: 3. Germline V gene sequence: CDR1 MNHEY, CDR2 SVGEGT. The CDR3 sequence is CASSYTGLAGYNEQFF. The CDR3, as DNA: TGTGCCAGCAGTTATACGGGACTAGCGGGCTACAATGAGCAGTTCTTC.

The chain combines TRBV6-5 with TRBJ2-2, with 10 bases that match TRBD1. V shed 5 bases, J shed 3 bases, and the junction held 3 bases outside the gene matches. The germline V gene has CDR1 MNHEY and CDR2 SVGAGI. CDR3 size: 15 residues. The CDR3 nucleotides are TGTGCCAGCAGTCGGGACAGGGGCCACACCGGGGAGCTGTTTTTT. This encodes CASSRDRGHTGELFF.

The chain couples TRBV19 to TRBJ1-1; tentative D call: TRBD1 (5 bases). CDR3 length: 14 residues. V lost 6 bases, J lost 5 bases, and 16 bases lay in between. Germline values: CDR1 LNHDA, CDR2 SQIVND (reference sequence). CDR3 sequence reads: CASRVRGGGTEAFF. CDR3 in DNA: TGTGCCAGTAGGGTAAGGGGTGGAGGGACTGAAGCTTTCTTT.

The chain joins TRBV5-1 to TRBJ2-2; D is perhaps TRBD2 (5 bases). Germline V gene lookup returns CDR1 SGHRS and CDR2 YFSETQ. V was clipped by 4 bases and J by 3 bases, with 16 bases between them. This CDR3 has 16 residues. The CDR3 is CASSPTRGKDTGELFF. The CDR3 DNA reads as TGCGCCAGCAGCCCGACCCGAGGGAAGGACACCGGGGAGCTGTTTTTT. Together with reference TRBV5-1 and TRBJ2-2, the CDR3 gives the full variable domain: KAGVTQTPRYLIKTRGQQVTLSCSPISGHRSVSWYQQTPGQGLQFLFEYFSETQRNKGNFPGRFSGRQFSNSRSEMNVSTLELGDSALYLCASSPTRGKDTGELFFGEGSRLTVL.

For this clone: An end of the junction differs from the germline gene, which may be a read error. The rearrangement links TRBV30 to TRBJ2-2; D possibly corresponds to TRBD2 (5 bases). This CDR3 has 13 residues. The germline V gene encodes CDR1 GTSNPN and CDR2 SVGIG (reference sequence). This CDR3 reads CAWRVQSAGELFF. DNA of the CDR3: TGTGCCTGGAGGGTGCAGAGTGCCGGGGAACTGTTTTTT.

The chain links TRBV6-5 to TRBJ1-5; 8 nucleotides align to TRBD1. The V gene's germline CDR1 is MNHEY and CDR2 SVGAGI. The CDR3 extends over 15 amino acids. V was clipped by 6 bases and J by 1 base; unmatched bases: 5. CDR3 sequence reads: CASSWTGMSNQPQHF. CDR3 nucleotide sequence: TGTGCCAGCAGCTGGACAGGGATGAGCAATCAGCCCCAGCATTTT.

Only a few counts were recorded for this clone. The V gene is TRBV2, the J gene TRBJ1-2; D gene unclear. This CDR3 has 15 residues. Trimming left V 6 bases short and J 8 bases short, with 22 bases between. CDR1 is SNHLY, CDR2 FYNNEI, per germline. The DNA of the CDR3 is TGTGCCAGCAGGGGAGCTATTGAGGTTAAGACGGGCTACACCTTC. It yields the protein CASRGAIEVKTGYTF. Full variable domain (outside the CDR3, taken from reference TRBV2 and TRBJ1-2): EPEVTQTPSHQVTQMGQEVILRCVPISNHLYFYWYRQILGQKVEFLVSFYNNEISEKSEIFDDQFSVERPDGSNFTLKIRSTKLEDSAMYFCASRGAIEVKTGYTFGSGTRLTVV.

J is TRBJ2-2 and V is TRBV19; D perhaps matches TRBD1 (5 bases). Germline V lookup: CDR1 LNHDA, CDR2 SQIVND (reference sequence). This CDR3 contains 16 residues. Trimming shortened V by 3 bases and J by 0 bases, and 11 bases separated the two germline ends. In DNA form, the CDR3 reads TGTGCCAGTAGTATCCCCCAGGGAACGAACACCGGGGAGCTGTTTTTT. Its protein is CASSIPQGTNTGELFF.

This chain joins TRBV7-2 and TRBJ2-2, with TRBD1 matching 7 bases. With V trimmed by 5 bases and J by 8 bases, 5 bases remained unmatched. CDR1 is SGHTA, CDR2 FQGNSA, per germline. The CDR3 sequence is 13 residues long. The chain's CDR3 is CASSLQGMGELFF. DNA for the CDR3: TGTGCCAGCAGCCTACAGGGGATGGGGGAGCTGTTTTTT.

The rearrangement uses TRBV18 and TRBJ2-3; D possibly corresponds to TRBD2 (6 bases). V was shortened by 0 bases and J by 3 bases, with 10 bases between the two germline ends. From germline, CDR1 is KGHSH and CDR2 LQKENI. CDR3 size: 15 residues. This CDR3 is CASSPPAGLTDTQYF. The CDR3 DNA reads as TGTGCCAGCTCACCACCGGCGGGGCTGACAGATACGCAGTATTTT.

The chain couples TRBV7-6 to TRBJ2-7; 8 positions match TRBD2. The length of the CDR3 is 16 residues. Germline trimming cut 5 bases from V and 1 base from J; bases unmatched to any gene: 10. The germline gives CDR1 SGHVS, CDR2 FNYEAQ. CDR3 DNA sequence: TGTGCCAGCAGCCCAGAGGGAACTAGCGGATCCTACGAGCAGTACTTC. The encoded protein is CASSPEGTSGSYEQYF.

The V and J genes are TRBV7-3 and TRBJ2-1; D not resolved. CDR1 is SGHTA and CDR2 is FQGTGA in the germline V gene. Trimming removed 3 bases at V and 7 bases at J, with 13 bases between. CDR3 length: 14 amino acids. The CDR3 loop reads CASSLDPTENEQFF. For the CDR3, the DNA is TGTGCCAGCAGCTTGGATCCGACGGAGAATGAGCAGTTCTTC.

This chain links TRBV24-1 with TRBJ2-3; 9 bases line up with TRBD2. V trimming: 7 bases; J trimming: 0 bases; junction bases outside the gene matches: 4. Germline CDR1 and CDR2: KGHDR and SFDVKD. The CDR3 is 15 amino acids. DNA for the CDR3: TGTGCCACCAGCTCCGCGGGAGGGAGCACAGATACGCAGTATTTT. This codes for CATSSAGGSTDTQYF.

The genes are TRBV14 and TRBJ1-2, with TRBD1 matching 7 bases. The CDR3 runs 15 residues. J was trimmed by 5 bases and V by 4 bases; bases with no gene match: 10. From germline, CDR1 is SGHDN and CDR2 FVKESK. CDR3 amino acids: CASSPLTAGGYGYTF. In nucleotides, the CDR3 is TGTGCCAGCAGCCCGTTGACCGCAGGGGGATATGGCTACACCTTC.

This clone was observed a few times. The gene calls are TRBV12-5 and TRBJ1-3; perhaps TRBD1 as D (6 bases). The CDR3 spans 15 residues. Trimming stripped 1 base from V and 1 base from J, with 8 bases between. Germline-derived CDR1 and CDR2 are LGHNT and FRNRAP. CDR3 region: CASGLGQGSGNTIYF. The CDR3 DNA reads as TGTGCTAGTGGTTTGGGGCAGGGGTCTGGAAACACCATATATTTT.

The chain joins TRBV27 to TRBJ1-2; D gene ambiguous. CDR1 is MNHEY, CDR2 SMNVEV, per germline (reference sequence). Between the trimmed V and J ends, which lost 3 bases and 8 bases, there was a span of 19 bases. The CDR3 runs 15 residues. Written as DNA, the CDR3 is TGTGCCAGCAGTTTGTCTAATTCGGGAAGGATGGGCTACACCTTC. This encodes CASSLSNSGRMGYTF.

This clone was seen more than once but under ten times. This sequence joins TRBV4-2 and TRBJ1-5; D remains unclear. The V end was cut by 0 bases, the J end by 4 bases, with 10 bases between. Per germline, CDR1 LGHNA and CDR2 YNFKEQ. The CDR3 is 15 residues long. This chain's CDR3 is CASSQDLAGNQPQHF. DNA of the CDR3: TGTGCCAGCAGCCAAGATTTGGCCGGGAATCAGCCCCAGCATTTT.

The table lists this clone with a few counts. The gene calls are TRBV27 and TRBJ1-4; tentative D call: TRBD1 (5 bases). Per germline, CDR1 MNHEY and CDR2 SMNVEV (reference sequence). This CDR3 has 15 residues. Between the trimmed V and J ends, which lost 6 bases and 8 bases, there was a span of 19 bases. CDR3 region: CASSATGRTQEKLFF. CDR3 nucleotides: TGTGCCAGCAGCGCTACAGGACGTACTCAGGAAAAACTGTTTTTT.

This chain connects TRBV5-4 to TRBJ2-5; 7 bases are shared with TRBD1. The junction had 10 bases not matched to a gene; V was cut back by 4 bases and J by 4 bases. CDR1 is SGHNT, CDR2 YYREEE, per germline (reference sequence). The CDR3 loop spans 15 amino acids. DNA for the CDR3: TGTGCCAGCAGCCGACCGGGACAGTCGAGAGAGACCCAGTACTTC. Its protein is CASSRPGQSRETQYF.